A single sample is the source of the 32 T cell receptor beta chains below, sequenced in a study of early T cells in non-severe SARS-CoV-2 infection. MiXCR, run by TCRdb on the 5' RACE reads, gives a single entry per CDR3 protein. The repertoire has tens of thousands of distinct CDR3 sequences, 16% of them found once; the top ten carry around 4.9%. This specimen was whole blood, taken at baseline. All receptors come from an adult who was a healthcare worker with PCR-confirmed SARS-CoV-2 infection or an uninfected control (not recorded which).

The gene calls are TRBV6-4 and TRBJ1-6; D is ambiguous. The germline V gene has CDR1 MRHNA and CDR2 SNTAGT. The CDR3 has 14 amino acids. V was clipped by 3 bases and J by 7 bases, with 10 bases between them. The CDR3 DNA reads as TGTGCCAGCAGTGAACACAGCCAAAATTCACCCCTCCACTTT. Translated: CASSEHSQNSPLHF.

This clonotype has at least ten counts. The rearrangement joins TRBV11-2 to TRBJ1-6, with TRBD1 matching over 9 bases. Germline CDR1 reads SGHAT; CDR2 reads FQNNGV. The CDR3 is made up of 16 amino acids. Losses at the gene ends were 5 bases for V and 11 bases for J; bases not matched to a gene: 13. Here the CDR3 DNA reads TGTGCCAGCAGCGCAGAGCCGGGACAGGGTGCGCCACCCCTCCACTTT. Translating it yields CASSAEPGQGAPPLHF. Drawing the rest from reference TRBV11-2 and TRBJ1-6, the complete variable domain is EAGVAQSPRYKIIEKRQSVAFWCNPISGHATLYWYQQILGQGPKLLIQFQNNGVVDDSQLPKDRFSAERLKGVDSTLKIQPAKLEDSAVYLCASSAEPGQGAPPLHFGNGTRLTVT.

This clonotype has more than one count but fewer than ten. CDR3 protein: CASSLTGARQPQHF. The CDR3 DNA reads TGTGCCAGCAGCCTCACAGGGGCCCGGCAGCCCCAGCATTTT. This chain joins TRBV11-2 and TRBJ1-5, with TRBD1 matching 7 bases. Germline assignment: CDR1 SGHAT and CDR2 FQNNGV. V shed 5 bases and J 7 bases; nucleotides not matched to a gene: 8. CDR3 length: 14 residues. Full variable domain (outside the CDR3, taken from reference TRBV11-2 and TRBJ1-5): EAGVAQSPRYKIIEKRQSVAFWCNPISGHATLYWYQQILGQGPKLLIQFQNNGVVDDSQLPKDRFSAERLKGVDSTLKIQPAKLEDSAVYLCASSLTGARQPQHFGDGTRLSIL.

The rearrangement links TRBV5-6 to TRBJ2-2; 10 nucleotides match TRBD2. V was pared by 0 bases and J by 7 bases, with 9 bases of the junction left unmatched. This CDR3 region has 17 residues. From germline, CDR1 is SGHDT and CDR2 YYEEEE. CDR3 region: CASSLVLASGSGGELFF. The DNA for the CDR3 is TGTGCCAGCAGCTTGGTTTTGGCTAGCGGGAGTGGCGGGGAGCTGTTTTTT.

This clonotype turned up a few times. The V gene is TRBV25-1, the J gene TRBJ1-2; D is unclear. V lost 6 bases to trimming and J lost 7 bases, with 9 bases between them. Germline V gene sequence: CDR1 MGHDK, CDR2 SYGVNS. The CDR3 totals 11 residues. CDR3 amino acids: CASSGVSGYTF. The CDR3 DNA is TGTGCCAGCAGCGGTGTTTCTGGCTACACCTTC.

This rearrangement joins TRBV15 to TRBJ1-2; D is unresolved. The ends were cut back, 0 bases at V and 6 bases at J, with 5 bases in the middle. Germline V gene data show CDR1 as LNHNV and CDR2 as YYDKDF (reference sequence). This CDR3 comprises 12 residues. CDR3 nucleotide sequence: TGTGCCACCAGCAGAGATGGAAATGGCTACACCTTC. Translation: CATSRDGNGYTF.

The chain combines TRBV19 with TRBJ2-7; 7 positions match TRBD1. The CDR3 length is 17 residues. Germline V gives CDR1 LNHDA, CDR2 SQIVND (reference sequence). V trimming: 3 bases; J trimming: 1 base; junction bases outside the gene matches: 12. The CDR3 is CASSIRPIPGQSYEQYF. The CDR3 DNA follows: TGTGCCAGTAGTATCCGGCCAATCCCGGGACAGTCCTACGAGCAGTACTTC.

This clonotype was counted only a few times. The rearrangement uses TRBV4-1 and TRBJ2-4; 8 bases fit TRBD1. CDR1 is MGHRA and CDR2 is YSYEKL in the germline V gene. This CDR3 comprises 14 residues. V shed 4 bases, J shed 8 bases, and the junction held 7 bases outside the gene matches. The CDR3 sequence: CASSPGQGLDIQYF. CDR3 sequence (DNA): TGCGCCAGCAGCCCCGGACAGGGTTTGGACATTCAGTACTTC.

Ten or more counts support this clonotype. The chain has TRBV12-3 or TRBV12-4 and TRBJ1-2; possibly TRBD1 for D (6 bases). This CDR3 is built from 16 residues. The V gene lost 7 bases and the J gene lost 5 bases, with 23 bases spanning the gap. CDR3 bases: TGTGCCAGCAAGGGGGGACCGAATAACCCTTCGTATGGCTACACCTTC. Encoded protein: CASKGGPNNPSYGYTF.

The rearrangement links TRBV11-2 to TRBJ2-1, with 9 bases fitting TRBD2. The CDR3 totals 13 residues. The germline V gene has CDR1 SGHAT and CDR2 FQNNGV. J was trimmed by 14 bases and V by 0 bases; bases with no gene match: 5. The CDR3 DNA sequence: TGTGCCAGCAGCTTAGATGTTAGCGGGAGTGAGTTCTTC. Translation gives CASSLDVSGSEFF.

This chain links TRBV5-5 with TRBJ1-1, with D tentatively TRBD1 (6 bases). The ends were cut back, 4 bases at V and 6 bases at J, with 16 bases in the middle. Germline CDR1 is SGHKS and CDR2 is YYEKEE (reference sequence). This CDR3 has 14 amino acids. CDR3: CASSPGGRRPEAFF. The CDR3 DNA reads as TGTGCCAGCAGCCCGGGGGGCCGTAGACCTGAAGCTTTCTTT.

This clonotype was seen only a few times. The chain recombines TRBV7-2 with TRBJ2-7; D possibly corresponds to TRBD2 (6 bases). V was trimmed by 4 bases and J by 5 bases, leaving 18 bases between them. CDR3 length: 15 residues. Germline CDR1 reads SGHTA; CDR2 reads FQGNSA. The CDR3 protein is CASSSRDFIYHEQYF. Here the CDR3 DNA reads TGTGCCAGCAGCTCCCGGGACTTTATTTATCACGAGCAGTACTTC.

This clonotype was seen only a few times. The chain has TRBV2 and TRBJ2-3, with 11 bases fitting TRBD2. V dropped 6 bases and J dropped 0; count of bases not matched to a gene: 5. Germline CDR1 is SNHLY and CDR2 is FYNNEI. CDR3 length: 16 amino acids. For the CDR3, the DNA is TGTGCCAGCAGGCTGACTAGCGGGGCTAGCACAGATACGCAGTATTTT. Amino acids: CASRLTSGASTDTQYF.

The chain couples TRBV19 to TRBJ2-1; no firm D call. CDR1 is LNHDA, CDR2 SQIVND, per germline (reference sequence). With 8 bases removed from V and 7 bases from J, the gap between germline ends came to 21 bases. The CDR3 contains 15 residues. CDR3 sequence: CASGHDAIPLNEQFF. CDR3 DNA: TGTGCCAGTGGCCATGATGCCATACCCTTAAATGAGCAGTTCTTC.

In its sample, this clonotype was seen many times. The rearrangement uses TRBV29-1 and TRBJ2-3, with 9 nucleotides matching TRBD1. The germline V gene has CDR1 SQVTM and CDR2 ANQGSEA. The CDR3 loop spans 11 amino acids. With V trimmed by 4 bases and J by 8 bases, 1 base remained unmatched. In DNA, the CDR3 is TGCAGCGTTGGGACAGGGGCTACGCAGTATTTT. Residues: CSVGTGATQYF.

This clonotype was counted ten times or more. V usage is TRBV6-5 and J usage is TRBJ2-1, with 7 bases identical to TRBD2. The ends lost 6 bases at V and 2 bases at J; junction bases unmatched: 10. The germline gives CDR1 MNHEY, CDR2 SVGAGI. The CDR3 has 16 amino acids. CDR3 in DNA: TGTGCCAGCAGAGTTAGAGCGGGACCCCCCTACAATGAGCAGTTCTTC. As protein: CASRVRAGPPYNEQFF.

The sample holds many counts of this clonotype. The V gene is TRBV20-1, the J gene TRBJ2-1; 9 bases agree with TRBD2. The germline CDR1 and CDR2 sequences are DFQATT and SNEGSKA (reference sequence). This CDR3 spans 13 amino acids. V was pared by 5 bases and J by 9 bases, with 8 bases of the junction left unmatched. The CDR3 loop reads CSAPIRAGGEQFF. As DNA, the CDR3 is TGCAGTGCTCCTATCCGAGCGGGAGGTGAGCAGTTCTTC.

In this sample, this clonotype turned up a few times. CDR3 in DNA: TGTGCCAGCAGCTTTAGCTCAGAGACCCAGTACTTC. Translation gives CASSFSSETQYF. The chain has TRBV5-5 and TRBJ2-5; D is uncertain. The length of the CDR3 is 12 residues. Germline V gives CDR1 SGHKS, CDR2 YYEKEE (reference sequence). V was clipped by 2 bases and J by 4 bases, with 6 bases between them.

The V and J genes are TRBV18 and TRBJ2-7, with TRBD1 as a possible D gene (6 bases). Germline V lookup: CDR1 KGHSH, CDR2 LQKENI. This CDR3 is 13 amino acids long. Trimming took off 2 bases at V and 5 bases at J, with 10 bases between the two ends. CDR3 DNA: TGTGCCAGCTCACCAATGTCAGGGGACGAGCAGTACTTC. This gives the protein CASSPMSGDEQYF.

This clonotype came up a few times. The chain couples TRBV6-4 to TRBJ1-5; D not certain. Germline assignment: CDR1 MRHNA and CDR2 SNTAGT. V shed 7 bases and J shed 3 bases, with 7 bases lying between them. The CDR3 is made up of 12 amino acids. CDR3 in amino acids: CASIPTNQPQHF. In nucleotides, the CDR3 is TGTGCCAGCATCCCTACCAATCAGCCCCAGCATTTT.

In this sample, this clonotype turned up a few times. This rearrangement joins TRBV15 to TRBJ2-4, with 8 nucleotides matching TRBD2. The germline V gene encodes CDR1 LNHNV and CDR2 YYDKDF (reference sequence). The CDR3 covers 17 residues. The J segment lost 3 bases and the V segment lost 0 bases, leaving 7 bases of the junction unmatched. CDR3 nucleotides: TGTGCCACCAGCAGAGATCGAGCGGGAGAGGTCAAAAACATTCAGTACTTC. Translated: CATSRDRAGEVKNIQYF.

The chain joins TRBV5-1 to TRBJ2-5, with TRBD2 identical over 16 bases. Germline trimming cut 4 bases from V and 1 base from J; bases unmatched to any gene: 4. The CDR3 is 17 amino acids. Germline V gives CDR1 SGHRS, CDR2 YFSETQ. CDR3 sequence: CASSPGLAGGFQETQYF. The CDR3 DNA sequence: TGCGCCAGCAGCCCGGGACTAGCGGGAGGGTTCCAAGAGACCCAGTACTTC. Together with reference TRBV5-1 and TRBJ2-5, the CDR3 gives the full variable domain: KAGVTQTPRYLIKTRGQQVTLSCSPISGHRSVSWYQQTPGQGLQFLFEYFSETQRNKGNFPGRFSGRQFSNSRSEMNVSTLELGDSALYLCASSPGLAGGFQETQYFGPGTRLLVL.

The CDR3 spells CASSLKEETQYF. The CDR3 DNA reads TGTGCCAGCAGCTTAAAGGAAGAGACCCAGTACTTC. The chain is built from TRBV7-9 and TRBJ2-5; no clear D. The CDR3 is 12 amino acids. Germline V gene sequence: CDR1 SEHNR, CDR2 FQNEAQ (reference sequence). V lost 2 bases, J lost 3 bases, and 4 bases lay in between.

The V gene is TRBV9, the J gene TRBJ2-1; 11 nucleotides line up with TRBD2. The length of the CDR3 is 14 residues. With 4 bases clipped from V and 10 bases from J, the junction kept 7 bases outside the gene matches. CDR1 and CDR2 from the germline V gene are SGDLS and YYNGEE. The CDR3 DNA reads as TGTGCCAGCAGCTCGGTAGCGGGAGGGCGAGAGCAGTTCTTC. Protein: CASSSVAGGREQFF. The whole variable domain, remainder taken from reference TRBV9 and TRBJ2-1, is DSGVTQTPKHLITATGQRVTLRCSPRSGDLSVYWYQQSLDQGLQFLIQYYNGEERAKGNILERFSAQQFPDLHSELNLSSLELGDSALYFCASSSVAGGREQFFGPGTRLTVL.

The chain carries TRBV4-2 and TRBJ2-3; possibly TRBD1 for D (6 bases). V lost 0 bases, J lost 6 bases, and 19 bases lay in between. CDR1 LGHNA and CDR2 YNFKEQ come from the germline V gene. The CDR3 is made up of 17 amino acids. The CDR3 protein is CASSQDRRPNREDTQYF. The CDR3 DNA sequence: TGTGCCAGCAGCCAAGATCGAAGGCCTAACAGGGAGGATACGCAGTATTTT.

The rearrangement links TRBV11-2 to TRBJ2-5; possibly TRBD2 for D (6 bases). The germline V gene encodes CDR1 SGHAT and CDR2 FQNNGV. The length of the CDR3 is 14 residues. V gave up 5 bases and J gave up 0 bases, with 10 bases separating them. The chain's CDR3 is CASSPGLDQETQYF. CDR3 DNA sequence: TGTGCCAGCAGCCCGGGACTGGACCAAGAGACCCAGTACTTC.

The sample holds a few counts of this clonotype. The J gene is TRBJ1-6, the V gene TRBV5-4, with D tentatively TRBD1 (5 bases). The CDR3 runs 14 residues. Germline CDR1 is SGHNT and CDR2 is YYREEE (reference sequence). The V and J ends lost 5 bases and 8 bases respectively, with 14 bases between them. Here the CDR3 reads CASSPSVGDSPLHF. Here the CDR3 DNA reads TGTGCCAGCAGTCCGTCCGTGGGGGATTCACCCCTCCACTTT.

This clonotype was found a few times. One junction end disagrees with the germline gene, perhaps due to a read error. This sequence joins TRBV29-1 and TRBJ2-1; D remains unclear. Germline V CDR1 and CDR2: SQVTM, ANQGSEA. The CDR3 is made up of 8 amino acids. The CDR3 coding sequence is TGCAGCGTTCAGAGGTCGATCTTC. Amino acids: CSVQRSIF.

This clonotype was counted at least ten times. The CDR3 sequence: CASTQSRETGELFF. The CDR3 coding sequence is TGTGCCAGCACCCAGTCGCGGGAGACCGGGGAGCTGTTTTTT. This chain connects TRBV27 to TRBJ2-2, with TRBD2 identical over 7 bases. This CDR3 region has 14 residues. The germline gives CDR1 MNHEY, CDR2 SMNVEV (reference sequence). V dropped 7 bases and J dropped 5; count of bases not matched to a gene: 7.

The chain uses TRBV5-1 and TRBJ1-1; no clear D. V was cut by 1 base and J by 8 bases, with 12 bases left in between. The length of the CDR3 is 13 residues. Looked up from germline, CDR1 is SGHRS and CDR2 is YFSETQ. The DNA of the CDR3 is TGCGCCAGCAGCTTGAAGTTTGAGACGGAAGCTTTCTTT. It translates to CASSLKFETEAFF.

This clonotype appeared many times. This chain uses TRBV7-8 with TRBJ1-2, with D possibly TRBD1 on 5 matching bases. CDR1 SGHVS and CDR2 FQNEAQ come from the germline V gene. V was pared by 5 bases and J by 4 bases, with 17 bases between. The CDR3 has 15 amino acids. The CDR3 is CASSKGPRDGYGYTF. CDR3 sequence (DNA): TGTGCCAGCAGCAAAGGCCCCCGGGACGGCTATGGCTACACCTTC.

A few counts support this clonotype. V is TRBV12-3 or TRBV12-4 and J is TRBJ2-1, with 12 bases fitting TRBD2. The CDR3 runs 18 residues. V lost 4 bases, J lost 0 bases, and 7 bases stayed unmatched. The CDR3 protein is CASSWGLAGRNSYNEQFF. The CDR3 DNA is TGTGCCAGCAGTTGGGGACTAGCGGGCCGAAACTCCTACAATGAGCAGTTCTTC.